By share of the sample, the clone carrying this T cell receptor beta chain is medium-sized (0.01 to 0.1%). The antigen is undetermined. TCR beta CDR3 regions were amplified from RNA. TCR CDR3 underwent first-round RT-PCR with the HTBI primer set. TCRdb reprocessed the multiplex PCR reads with MiXCR, giving one entry per CDR3 protein. The data show some 500,000 distinct CDR3 sequences, 13% to 15% seen once. The data derive from a study of T cells in Graves' hyperthyroidism and ophthalmopathy. Study in general: Peripheral blood was acquired at first diagnosis, ahead of any therapy whatsoever. Regarding the study as a whole: Appearing also in blood were most of the thyroid clonotypes expanded above 0.001. The model made its ophthalmopathy prediction, and onset followed a median roughly six months later.

Absence of ophthalmopathy progression within 18 months defined stable Graves' hyperthyroidism. This receptor was obtained from a woman under 30 with Graves' hyperthyroidism. The sequencing input was blood.

The CDR3 nucleotides are TGTGCCAGCAGTCCGACTAGCGGGAGTGCAGATACGCAGTATTTT. As protein: CASSPTSGSADTQYF. The V call is TRBV6-2 or TRBV6-3, the J call TRBJ2-3, with 12 bases fitting TRBD2. V trimming: 5 bases; J trimming: 4 bases; junction bases outside the gene matches: 4. The CDR3 loop spans 15 amino acids. Germline V gene sequence: CDR1 MNHEY, CDR2 SVGEGT.